The rows below give T cell receptor beta chains drawn from one sample of a study of CD8+ T cells in alopecia areata. TCRdb's table, derived via immunoSEQ multiplex PCR, lists solely in-frame clones and lacks some. The sample contains over 200,000 clones, 50% to 70% of which appear only once. This specimen consisted of CD4+ T cells sorted from blood, obtained at week 0. These receptors were obtained from a human donor with alopecia areata. Both conserved end residues are part of each CDR3. A D gene is named only where the DNA matches it firmly. Expanded clones get a size class; other rows say once, few or many, or leave the size out.

len,j_gene,d_gene,abundance,v_gene,CDR3aa,CDR3nt
13,TRBJ2-2,NA,NA,TRBV30,CAYQGHNTGELFF,TGTGCTTATCAGGGACACAACACCGGGGAGCTGTTTTTT
11,TRBJ2-2,NA,NA,TRBV30,CAWGGPGELFF,TGTGCCTGGGGAGGACCCGGGGAGCTGTTTTTT
14,TRBJ1-5,TRBD1,NA,TRBV29-1,CSVATGGSNQPQHF,TGCAGCGTCGCAACAGGGGGAAGCAATCAGCCCCAGCATTTT
15,TRBJ2-1,TRBD2,NA,TRBV11-2,CASSLGTSGVNEQFF,TGTGCCAGCAGCTTAGGGACTAGCGGGGTTAATGAGCAGTTCTTC
16,TRBJ1-1,TRBD1,many,TRBV4-1,CASSQVLKGARTEAFF,TGCGCCAGCAGCCAAGTCCTAAAGGGGGCGCGAACTGAAGCTTTCTTT
14,TRBJ1-1,NA,NA,TRBV30,CAWRPRVAGTEAFF,TGTGCCTGGAGACCCAGGGTAGCGGGCACTGAAGCTTTCTTT
14,TRBJ1-2,TRBD1,NA,TRBV15,CATSGQGHGYGYTF,TGTGCCACCAGCGGACAGGGCCACGGCTATGGCTACACCTTC
15,TRBJ1-6,TRBD1,few,TRBV7-6,CASSLRGAGGSPLHF,TGTGCCAGCAGCTTACGAGGGGCAGGGGGCTCACCCCTCCACTTT
15,TRBJ1-2,TRBD1,NA,TRBV6-1,CASSSPRGGDYGYTF,TGTGCCAGCAGTTCTCCCAGGGGGGGAGACTATGGCTACACCTTC
15,TRBJ2-4,TRBD1,NA,TRBV27,CASSSLGTGSDIQYF,TGTGCCAGCAGTTCCCTCGGGACAGGGTCGGACATTCAGTACTTC
13,TRBJ1-5,NA,NA,TRBV19,CASSPGGLQPQHF,TGTGCCAGTAGTCCGGGGGGATTGCAGCCCCAGCATTTT
17,TRBJ1-3,NA,few,TRBV18,CASSRLRDGKGGNTIYF,TGTGCCAGCTCACGACTCAGGGACGGCAAAGGAGGAAACACCATATATTTT
15,TRBJ2-7,TRBD1,NA,TRBV4-1,CASSQDGTGTYEQYF,TGCGCCAGCAGCCAAGACGGGACAGGGACCTACGAGCAGTACTTC
12,TRBJ2-3,NA,NA,TRBV7-9,CASSLATDTQYF,TGTGCCAGCAGCTTAGCCACAGATACGCAGTATTTT
15,TRBJ1-2,NA,NA,TRBV4-1,CASSQETGPNYGYTF,TGCGCCAGCAGCCAGGAGACAGGCCCTAACTATGGCTACACCTTC
14,TRBJ1-1,NA,NA,TRBV29-1,CSVRSGDLRTEAFF,TGCAGCGTCAGGTCGGGGGATTTGAGGACTGAAGCTTTCTTT
14,TRBJ2-6,NA,NA,TRBV19,CASSIGSGANVLTF,TGTGCCAGTAGTATCGGCTCTGGGGCCAACGTCCTGACTTTC
14,TRBJ1-4,TRBD1,NA,TRBV4-1,CASRLTGTNEKLFF,TGCGCCAGCAGGCTGACAGGGACTAATGAAAAACTGTTTTTT
14,TRBJ1-2,NA,NA,TRBV5-1,CASSLGNFLYGYTF,TGCGCCAGCAGCTTGGGGAATTTCCTCTATGGCTACACCTTC
13,TRBJ2-5,TRBD2,NA,TRBV30,CAWSGTSRETQYF,TGTGCCTGGAGCGGGACTAGCCGGGAGACCCAGTACTTC
13,TRBJ1-1,NA,NA,TRBV10-3,CAISEGTNTEAFF,TGTGCCATCAGTGAGGGGACGAACACTGAAGCTTTCTTT
17,TRBJ2-1,TRBD2,NA,TRBV29-1,CSVERLAGGPSYNEQFF,TGCAGCGTTGAGAGACTAGCGGGAGGCCCCTCCTACAATGAGCAGTTCTTC
13,TRBJ2-7,NA,NA,TRBV19,CASSQGQHYEQYF,TGTGCCAGTAGTCAGGGGCAGCACTACGAGCAGTACTTC
15,TRBJ1-2,NA,NA,TRBV6-5,CASSPRRDLGYGYTF,TGTGCCAGCAGTCCCAGAAGGGACTTGGGATATGGCTACACCTTC
13,TRBJ1-1,NA,NA,TRBV29-1,CSVRGVLILKAFF,TGCAGCGTTCGGGGGGTTTTGATTTTGAAAGCTTTCTTT
15,TRBJ2-3,TRBD2,NA,TRBV2,CASSEVAGSTDTQYF,TGTGCCAGCAGTGAAGTAGCGGGGAGCACAGATACGCAGTATTTT
17,TRBJ2-3,TRBD2,NA,TRBV7-9,CASSFGLAGGRTDTQYF,TGTGCCAGCAGCTTTGGATTAGCGGGGGGCCGCACAGATACGCAGTATTTT
14,TRBJ2-3,TRBD2,few,TRBV30,CAWSVGGSTDTQYF,TGTGCCTGGAGCGTGGGGGGGAGCACAGATACGCAGTATTTT
13,TRBJ2-5,NA,few,TRBV30,CAWSTTPRETQYF,TGTGCCTGGAGTACGACCCCCCGTGAGACCCAGTACTTC
13,TRBJ1-4,NA,few,TRBV29-1,CSVAPTGPGKLFF,TGCAGCGTTGCCCCGACAGGCCCGGGTAAACTGTTTTTT
12,TRBJ1-2,NA,NA,TRBV4-1,CASSPPGGGYTF,TGCGCCAGCAGCCCCCCGGGAGGAGGCTACACCTTC
13,TRBJ1-1,NA,NA,TRBV5-6,CASSLAEGTEAFF,TGTGCCAGCAGCTTGGCCGAAGGGACTGAAGCTTTCTTT
15,TRBJ2-7,TRBD1,NA,TRBV15,CATSRPGQGNYEQYF,TGTGCCACCAGCAGACCGGGACAGGGAAACTACGAGCAGTACTTC
14,TRBJ1-5,TRBD1,NA,TRBV18,CASSPETGNQPQHF,TGTGCCAGCTCACCAGAGACAGGGAATCAGCCCCAGCATTTT
13,TRBJ1-2,TRBD1,NA,TRBV18,CASSPNTGDGYTF,TGTGCCAGCTCACCAAATACAGGGGATGGCTACACCTTC
16,TRBJ1-2,NA,NA,TRBV30,CAWSGAGSYINYGYTF,TGTGCCTGGAGTGGGGCGGGCAGCTACATTAACTATGGCTACACCTTC
14,TRBJ2-3,TRBD2,NA,TRBV29-1,CSVVLADSTDTQYF,TGCAGCGTTGTTCTAGCGGATAGCACAGATACGCAGTATTTT
15,TRBJ2-7,NA,few,TRBV29-1,CSVEDGSRGAYEQYF,TGCAGCGTTGAAGATGGTAGTAGGGGCGCCTACGAGCAGTACTTC
14,TRBJ2-1,TRBD2,NA,TRBV6-6,CASDRSGRENEQFF,TGTGCCAGCGACCGCAGCGGGAGAGAAAATGAGCAGTTCTTC
14,TRBJ1-5,NA,NA,TRBV30,CAWSVSGSNQPQHF,TGTGCCTGGAGTGTATCCGGGAGCAATCAGCCCCAGCATTTT
15,TRBJ2-7,NA,NA,TRBV14,CASSKRPGNSYEQYF,TGTGCCAGCAGCAAGAGACCGGGAAACTCCTACGAGCAGTACTTC
12,TRBJ1-1,TRBD1,few,TRBV2,CASNPQGAEAFF,TGTGCCAGCAACCCACAGGGGGCTGAAGCTTTCTTT
13,TRBJ1-2,NA,NA,TRBV18,CASSPATDYGYTF,TGTGCCAGCTCACCAGCGACAGACTATGGCTACACCTTC
16,TRBJ2-1,TRBD2,NA,TRBV2,CASRDSGGVPYNEQFF,TGTGCCAGCAGGGATAGCGGGGGGGTTCCCTACAATGAGCAGTTCTTC
18,TRBJ1-5,NA,few,TRBV27,CASSLGGRGRGVGQPQHF,TGTGCCAGCAGTTTAGGTGGCAGGGGCAGGGGAGTCGGCCAGCCCCAGCATTTT
12,TRBJ1-5,NA,few,TRBV7-3,CASSPDDQPQHF,TGTGCCAGCAGCCCCGACGACCAGCCCCAGCATTTT
19,TRBJ2-7,NA,many,TRBV11-2,CASSLVPLKGEVQIYEQYF,TGTGCCAGCAGCTTAGTCCCACTCAAGGGTGAGGTCCAAATTTACGAGCAGTACTTC
16,TRBJ2-3,TRBD2,NA,TRBV23-1,CASSPGLAGGADTQYF,TGCGCCAGCAGTCCCGGACTAGCGGGAGGTGCAGATACGCAGTATTTT
14,TRBJ1-1,NA,NA,TRBV29-1,CSALPQARNTEAFF,TGCAGCGCCCTGCCACAGGCGAGGAACACTGAAGCTTTCTTT
11,TRBJ1-1,NA,few,TRBV20-1,CSAPRETEAFF,TGCAGTGCTCCCAGGGAGACTGAAGCTTTCTTT